This is a list of T cell receptor beta chains from one sample in a study of T-cell reconstitution after alpha-beta-depleted transplantation in children. TCRdb fed the PCR reads into MiXCR, producing one record per CDR3 protein. The repertoire holds a few hundred thousand distinct CDR3 sequences, with roughly a quarter as singletons. The sample consisted of PBMCs, mostly from graft donor cells, taken 360 days after TCRalphabeta/CD19-depleted stem cell transplant. The receptors here all came from a female patient aged 2-10 years who had a stem cell transplant for congenital amegakaryocytic thrombocytopenia, so the T cells may come from the graft donor. CDR3s leave out the opening cysteine and the closing phenylalanine or tryptophan.

v_call | cdr3_aa
TRBV5-5 | ASSLAQGTYGYT
TRBV27 | ASSPTGFRSGANVLT
TRBV20-1 | SARPRDRGIYEQY
TRBV20-1 | SARGLVSNEQF
TRBV28 | ASRTGPGSYEQY
TRBV6-5 | ASSYSGAGGYT
TRBV11-2 | ASSTGPPYNEQF
TRBV4-2 | ASSQYPSYEQY
TRBV20-1 | SAQCPPGQSDTEAF
TRBV24-1 | ATSDLSSGGSTDTQY
TRBV20-1 | SAPSRGYTDTQY
TRBV7-2 | ASSSPMTSGRATQY
TRBV7-9 | ASSLVEVNEQF
TRBV20-1 | SVEERVSYNEQF
TRBV4-3 | ASSPRLAHNEQF
TRBV2 | ASMNSNYGYT
TRBV12-3/TRBV12-4 | ASSFLQGHGYT
TRBV20-1 | SANTGSGETQY
TRBV19 | ASSSDRQIGDEQF
TRBV4-2 | ASSPGKVDRPYEQY
TRBV10-3 | AISGTQETQY
TRBV6-5 | ASSYRRWDTQY
TRBV7-9 | GNEKPGDEKLF
TRBV4-3 | ASSQAGVPYNEQF
TRBV4-2 | ASSLTSPTYEQY
TRBV20-1 | SARVPGTNGNTIY
TRBV12-3/TRBV12-4 | ASSFLENQPQH
TRBV5-1 | ASSLALFGGATGELF
TRBV12-3/TRBV12-4 | ASRGLGGGRETQY
TRBV3-1 | ASSQDTSQTDTQY
TRBV5-1 | ASSGRQGATGELF
TRBV5-1 | ASSLAGQSSYGYT
TRBV7-9 | ASRTSSGGTGELF
TRBV5-6 | ASNSGDGNEQF
TRBV4-1 | ASSRGQGARTGELF
TRBV5-8 | ASSLYPHSGTDTQY
TRBV4-1 | ASSQILRTSASYEQY